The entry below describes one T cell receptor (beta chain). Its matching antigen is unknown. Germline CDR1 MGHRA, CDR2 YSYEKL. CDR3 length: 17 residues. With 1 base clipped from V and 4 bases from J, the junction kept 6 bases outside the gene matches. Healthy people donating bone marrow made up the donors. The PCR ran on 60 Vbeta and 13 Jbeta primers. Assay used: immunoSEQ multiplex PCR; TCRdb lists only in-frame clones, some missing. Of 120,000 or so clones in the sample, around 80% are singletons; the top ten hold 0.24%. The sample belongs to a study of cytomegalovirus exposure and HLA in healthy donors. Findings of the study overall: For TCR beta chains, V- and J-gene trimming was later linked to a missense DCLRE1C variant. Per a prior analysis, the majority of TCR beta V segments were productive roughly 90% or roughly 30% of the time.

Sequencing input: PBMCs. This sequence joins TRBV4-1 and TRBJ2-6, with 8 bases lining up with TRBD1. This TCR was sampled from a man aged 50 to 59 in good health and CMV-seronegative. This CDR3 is CASSQASTGGGANVLTF. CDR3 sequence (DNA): TGCGCCAGCAGCCAAGCCTCCACAGGGGGAGGGGCCAACGTCCTGACTTTC.